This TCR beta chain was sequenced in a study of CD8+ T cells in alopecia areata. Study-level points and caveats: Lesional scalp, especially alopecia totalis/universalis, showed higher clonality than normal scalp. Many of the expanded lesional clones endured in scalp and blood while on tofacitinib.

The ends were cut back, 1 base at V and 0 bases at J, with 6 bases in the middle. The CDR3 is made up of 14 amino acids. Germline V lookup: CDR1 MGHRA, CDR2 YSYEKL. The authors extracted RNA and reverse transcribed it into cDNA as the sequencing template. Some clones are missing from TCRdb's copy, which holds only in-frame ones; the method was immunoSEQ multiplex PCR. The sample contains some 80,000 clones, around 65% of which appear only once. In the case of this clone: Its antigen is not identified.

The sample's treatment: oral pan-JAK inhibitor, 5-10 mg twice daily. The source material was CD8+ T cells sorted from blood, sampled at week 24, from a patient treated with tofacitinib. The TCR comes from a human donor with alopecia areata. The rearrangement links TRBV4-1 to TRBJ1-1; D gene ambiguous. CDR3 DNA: TGCGCCAGCAGCCAAGTGGAGATGAACACTGAAGCTTTCTTT. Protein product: CASSQVEMNTEAFF.